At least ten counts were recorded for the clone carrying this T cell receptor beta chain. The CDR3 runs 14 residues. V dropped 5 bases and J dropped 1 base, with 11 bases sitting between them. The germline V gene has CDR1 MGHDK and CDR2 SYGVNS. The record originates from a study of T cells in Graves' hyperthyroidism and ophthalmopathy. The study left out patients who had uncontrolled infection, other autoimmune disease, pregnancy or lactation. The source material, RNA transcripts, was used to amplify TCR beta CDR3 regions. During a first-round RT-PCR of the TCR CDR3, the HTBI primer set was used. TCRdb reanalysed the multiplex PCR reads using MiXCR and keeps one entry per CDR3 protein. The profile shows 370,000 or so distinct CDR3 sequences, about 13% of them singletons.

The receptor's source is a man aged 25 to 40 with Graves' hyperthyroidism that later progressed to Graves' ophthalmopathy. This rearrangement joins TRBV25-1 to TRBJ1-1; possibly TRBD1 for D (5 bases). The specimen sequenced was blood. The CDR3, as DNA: TGTGCCAGCAGTTCTTGGACACGGAACACTGAAGCTTTCTTT. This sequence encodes CASSSWTRNTEAFF.